These 23 T cell receptor beta chains share one sample of origin, sequenced in a study of blood T cell repertoires in COVID-19. The method was immunoSEQ multiplex PCR; TCRdb's version includes in-frame clones alone and lacks a portion of them. The sample has around 28,000 clones, approximately 85% seen once. Specimen: peripheral blood. The receptors derive from a woman of 80 years or more with COVID-19, enrolled during active disease.

The chain recombines TRBV28 with TRBJ2-5; D is perhaps TRBD1 (7 bases). The V end was cut by 6 bases, the J end by 1 base, with 15 bases between. The germline V gene has CDR1 MDHEN and CDR2 SYDVKM. The CDR3 is made up of 15 amino acids. CDR3 loop: CASRPGRGVQETQYF. DNA for the CDR3: TGTGCCAGCAGGCCTGGCAGGGGGGTCCAAGAGACCCAGTACTTC.

The gene calls are TRBV28 and TRBJ2-7, with D perhaps matching TRBD2 (5 bases). The germline V gene encodes CDR1 MDHEN and CDR2 SYDVKM. Trimming took off 7 bases at V and 5 bases at J, with 24 bases between the two ends. There are 16 residues in the CDR3. CDR3 coding DNA: TGTGCCAGCATTTCGGGGTTGAAAGGAGAGACGGACGAGCAGTACTTC. This gives the protein CASISGLKGETDEQYF.

Worth noting for this clone: This clone may be a read error of a much larger clone one base away. J is TRBJ1-1 and V is TRBV12-3 or TRBV12-4, with D perhaps matching TRBD1 (5 bases). The CDR3 is 13 residues long. The CDR3 sequence is CVSSFQGGTEAFF. The CDR3 DNA reads as TGTGTCAGCAGTTTTCAGGGAGGGACTGAAGCTTTCTTT.

The chain joins TRBV21-1 to TRBJ2-7; the D call in the table, TRBD1, was not verified against the DNA. TRBV21-1 is a known pseudogene. The CDR3 totals 14 residues. The CDR3 sequence: CASSEKGYRVEQYF. The CDR3 nucleotides read TGTGCCAGCAGCGAAAAGGGGTACAGGGTCGAGCAGTACTTC.

The rearrangement links TRBV27 to TRBJ2-7; 7 nucleotides line up with TRBD2. V was pared by 4 bases and J by 3 bases, with 9 bases of the junction left unmatched. Looked up from germline, CDR1 is MNHEY and CDR2 is SMNVEV (reference sequence). The CDR3 extends over 15 amino acids. CDR3 sequence (DNA): TGTGCCAGCAGTTCGACGGGACTACTCGGCTACGAGCAGTACTTC. Residues: CASSSTGLLGYEQYF.

The rearrangement joins TRBV3-1 (or the pseudogene TRBV3-2) to TRBJ2-1, with 10 positions matching TRBD1. Per the germline V gene, CDR1 is LGHDT and CDR2 is YNNKEL (reference sequence). CDR3 size: 15 residues. The trim removed 1 base at V and 9 bases at J, leaving 6 bases unmatched. CDR3 sequence: CASSQGTGGTSEQFF. The CDR3 DNA follows: TGTGCCAGCAGCCAAGGGACAGGGGGAACGAGTGAGCAGTTCTTC.

For the CDR3, the DNA is TGTGCCAGCAGCCCGGGGGGGGCCCGGTGGGATACGCAGTATTTT. Translated, it gives CASSPGGARWDTQYF. V usage is TRBV3-1 (or the pseudogene TRBV3-2) and J usage is TRBJ2-3, with 8 bases fitting TRBD2. With V trimmed by 4 bases and J by 6 bases, 9 bases remained unmatched. CDR1 is LGHDT and CDR2 is YNNKEL in the germline V gene (reference sequence). The CDR3 runs to 15 residues.

The chain recombines TRBV7-8 with TRBJ1-2; TRBD1 might be the D (6 bases). This CDR3 comprises 14 residues. Looked up from germline, CDR1 is SGHVS and CDR2 is FQNEAQ. Trimming removed 5 bases at V and 8 bases at J, with 18 bases between. CDR3 DNA sequence: TGTGCCAGCAGCCCCACCAGGGGTTCGGGGGGCTACACCTTC. Its protein is CASSPTRGSGGYTF. The full variable domain, completed using reference TRBV7-8 and TRBJ1-2, is GAGVSQSPRYKVAKRGQDVALRCDPISGHVSLFWYQQALGQGPEFLTYFQNEAQLDKSGLPSDRFFAERPEGSVSTLKIQRTQQEDSAVYLCASSPTRGSGGYTFGSGTRLTVV.

The rearrangement uses TRBV19 and TRBJ1-2, with TRBD1 matching over 11 bases. The trim removed 3 bases at V and 3 bases at J, leaving 6 bases unmatched. Germline assignment: CDR1 LNHDA and CDR2 SQIVND (reference sequence). CDR3 size: 16 residues. DNA for the CDR3: TGTGCCAGTAGTATTCTTCGGACAGGGGGCGACTATGGCTACACCTTC. Protein product: CASSILRTGGDYGYTF.

The V gene is TRBV5-8, the J gene TRBJ1-6, with D hard to call. Germline V gives CDR1 SGHTS, CDR2 YDEGEE. The CDR3 runs 15 residues. Trimming removed 6 bases from V and 0 bases from J, with 10 bases in between. Here the CDR3 reads CASINPSSYNSPLHF. The CDR3 DNA reads as TGTGCCAGCATCAACCCGAGCTCCTATAATTCACCCCTCCACTTT.

The J gene is TRBJ2-2, the V gene TRBV10-2; D remains unclear. Germline V CDR1 and CDR2: WSHSY, SAAADI. Deletions cut 6 bases from V and 0 bases from J, with 2 bases between. The length of the CDR3 is 12 residues. This CDR3 reads CASSANTGELFF. The CDR3 region has the DNA TGCGCCAGCAGCGCGAACACCGGGGAGCTGTTTTTT.

The chain links TRBV10-3 to TRBJ2-2; D is unclear. The germline CDR1 and CDR2 sequences are ENHRY and SYGVKD. V was clipped by 4 bases and J by 0 bases, with 9 bases between them. The CDR3 has 15 residues. Here the CDR3 DNA reads TGTGCCATCAGTGGAGCCCTAACGAACACCGGGGAGCTGTTTTTT. Translated: CAISGALTNTGELFF.

The chain employs TRBV7-2 and TRBJ1-2; D perhaps matches TRBD1 (5 bases). The CDR3 runs 15 residues. Per the germline V gene, CDR1 is SGHTA and CDR2 is FQGNSA. V lost 8 bases and J lost 0, with 16 bases in between. The CDR3, as DNA: TGTGCCAGCCAAAGCTTGCGGGGGGCTAACTATGGCTACACCTTC. Protein product: CASQSLRGANYGYTF.

This clone was seen a handful of times. The V and J genes are TRBV2 and TRBJ1-6; D call uncertain. The germline V and J ends were trimmed by 7 bases and 9 bases, with 16 bases remaining between them. The germline gives CDR1 SNHLY, CDR2 FYNNEI. This CDR3 spans 14 amino acids. CDR3 loop: CASIRDRYGSPLHF. Written as DNA, the CDR3 is TGTGCCAGCATCCGGGATCGATACGGTTCACCCCTCCACTTT.

The J gene is TRBJ2-7, the V gene TRBV30, with D possibly matching TRBD2 (6 bases). The germline gives CDR1 GTSNPN, CDR2 SVGIG (reference sequence). CDR3 length equals 14 residues. V lost 1 base, J lost 2 bases, and 12 bases lay in between. CDR3 amino acids: CAWSEGLATYEQYF. The DNA of the CDR3 is TGTGCCTGGAGTGAGGGACTCGCGACCTACGAGCAGTACTTC.

The gene calls are TRBV6-5 and TRBJ1-3; a possible D gene is TRBD1 (5 bases). V lost 7 bases to trimming and J lost 4 bases, with 14 bases between them. The CDR3 loop spans 14 amino acids. The germline V gene has CDR1 MNHEY and CDR2 SVGAGI. The CDR3 here is CASTTGGVGNTIYF. The CDR3, as DNA: TGTGCCAGCACTACCGGAGGGGTCGGAAACACCATATATTTT.

The rearrangement uses TRBV5-6 and TRBJ1-1, with a tentative D call TRBD1 (5 bases). The V gene lost 4 bases and the J gene lost 3 bases, with 7 bases spanning the gap. Germline CDR1 is SGHDT and CDR2 is YYEEEE. The CDR3 has 12 residues. Written as DNA, the CDR3 is TGTGCCAGCAGCCTACAGGACACTGAAGCTTTCTTT. It codes for CASSLQDTEAFF. Together with reference TRBV5-6 and TRBJ1-1, the CDR3 gives the full variable domain: DAGVTQSPTHLIKTRGQQVTLRCSPKSGHDTVSWYQQALGQGPQFIFQYYEEEERQRGNFPDRFSGHQFPNYSSELNVNALLLGDSALYLCASSLQDTEAFFGQGTRLTVV.

The J gene is TRBJ1-6, the V gene TRBV6-5; tentatively, D is TRBD1 (6 bases). V was cut by 0 bases and J by 14 bases, with 20 bases left in between. Germline V gene lookup returns CDR1 MNHEY and CDR2 SVGAGI. CDR3 length: 16 residues. The CDR3 nucleotides read TGTGCCAGCAGTTACTCGGTTTTCCCCCTGGGGGCATCCCTCCACTTT. Translation: CASSYSVFPLGASLHF.

This clone was counted once. This chain joins TRBV6-5 and TRBJ1-2; no definite D call. CDR3 length: 11 amino acids. Per the germline V gene, CDR1 is MNHEY and CDR2 is SVGAGI. Trimming stripped 8 bases from V and 6 bases from J, with 10 bases between. The CDR3 protein is CASGQGHGYTF. CDR3 DNA: TGTGCCAGCGGGCAAGGTCATGGCTACACCTTC.

The gene calls are TRBV27 and TRBJ1-1, with TRBD1 identical over 8 bases. The V and J ends lost 3 bases and 5 bases, in that order; junction bases with no gene match: 2. The CDR3 contains 13 residues. Per germline, CDR1 MNHEY and CDR2 SMNVEV (reference sequence). The CDR3 here is CASSFTGGTEAFF. The CDR3 nucleotides are TGTGCCAGCAGTTTCACAGGGGGGACTGAAGCTTTCTTT.

This chain connects TRBV2 to TRBJ1-1, with 10 bases identical to TRBD1. There are 17 residues in the CDR3. The V gene's germline CDR1 is SNHLY and CDR2 FYNNEI. Trimming cost V 5 bases and J 6 bases; bases outside gene matches: 15. The DNA for the CDR3 is TGTGCCAGCAGTCGATCCGGGACAGGGGCTTTCGGCTCTGAAGCTTTCTTT. Encoded protein: CASSRSGTGAFGSEAFF.

The rearrangement joins TRBV19 to TRBJ1-1, with unresolved D. The CDR3 has 17 amino acids. Trimming removed 5 bases at V and 0 bases at J, with 19 bases between. Per germline, CDR1 LNHDA and CDR2 SQIVND (reference sequence). In nucleotides, the CDR3 is TGTGCCAGTAGTCCCCCACAGAATCTTTTAATGAACACTGAAGCTTTCTTT. Protein product: CASSPPQNLLMNTEAFF.

The J gene is TRBJ2-4, the V gene TRBV7-9; TRBD2 is a possible D gene (5 bases). The CDR3 sequence is 15 residues long. Germline-derived CDR1 and CDR2 are SEHNR and FQNEAQ (reference sequence). With 3 bases removed from V and 0 bases from J, the gap between germline ends came to 9 bases. In nucleotides, the CDR3 is TGTGCCAGCAGCTTCACGGGGTCAGCCAAAAACATTCAGTACTTC. As protein: CASSFTGSAKNIQYF.